What follows are 16 T cell receptor beta chains derived from one specimen sequenced in a study of CD4 and CD8 cells across lung adenocarcinoma regions listed by TCRdb under 2018. The library was prepared using PCR. TCRdb lists the instrument as HiSeq X Ten. TCRdb reprocessing: public reads trimmed at Q25 with fastp, clones called with MiXCR, in-frame beta chains kept. Under each unique CDR3 protein, matching rows form one entry showing the most common genes and DNA. The sample yields approximately 10,000 distinct CDR3 sequences; about 61% were counted once. The ten biggest clones cover 88% of the sample. Sequenced input: CD8+ T cells from the margin of a lung tumor. In the paper's terms, the cell subset or site label means: tumor margin region. Every receptor here comes from a male donor with lung adenocarcinoma. The CD4 and CD8 labels of this study may be unreliable.

This clonotype occurred many times. The chain is built from TRBV27 and TRBJ2-3; D is undetermined. V shed 5 bases and J shed 8 bases, with 14 bases lying between them. Germline V gives CDR1 MNHEY, CDR2 SMNVEV (reference sequence). This CDR3 spans 13 amino acids. The CDR3 sequence: CASSTDQITTQYF. CDR3 DNA sequence: TGTGCCAGCAGTACCGACCAGATCACTACGCAGTATTTT.

The V call is TRBV27, the J call TRBJ1-2; 10 nucleotides align to TRBD1. CDR3 length: 13 residues. V gave up 4 bases and J gave up 6 bases; unmatched junction bases: 2. CDR1 MNHEY and CDR2 SMNVEV come from the germline V gene (reference sequence). The CDR3 is CASSSGTGDGYTF. The DNA of the CDR3 is TGTGCCAGCAGTTCCGGGACAGGGGATGGCTACACCTTC.

The rearrangement links TRBV7-2 to TRBJ2-5; 8 bases fit TRBD1. The DNA end favors TRBJ2-1, so the J call may be wrong. The CDR3 covers 12 residues. The V gene's germline CDR1 is SGHTA and CDR2 FQGNSA. The CDR3 is CASSIGTGQQFF. The CDR3 DNA reads as TGTGCCAGCAGCATCGGGACAGGCCAGCAGTTCTTC.

The V gene is TRBV6-1, the J gene TRBJ2-3, with D unresolved. This CDR3 is 15 amino acids long. Germline lookup yields CDR1 MNHNS and CDR2 SASEGT. V was shortened by 9 bases and J by 0 bases, with 16 bases between the two germline ends. CDR3: CARGVQPVSTDTQYF. CDR3 nucleotides: TGTGCCAGGGGCGTCCAGCCGGTGAGCACAGATACGCAGTATTTT.

The chain couples TRBV25-1 to TRBJ2-1; either TRBD1 or TRBD2 may supply D (6 bases each). The J call could be wrong; TRBJ2-5 is a better fit for the DNA end. Looked up from germline, CDR1 is MGHDK and CDR2 is SYGVNS. This CDR3 region has 15 residues. CDR3 nucleotide sequence: TGTGCCAGCAGTGATCCTAGGGGGGCCGGAGAGACCCAGTACTTC. Protein sequence: CASSDPRGAGETQYF.

The chain joins TRBV6-1 to TRBJ2-2; the match to TRBD1 covers 9 bases. The V gene's germline CDR1 is MNHNS and CDR2 SASEGT. J was trimmed by 5 bases and V by 7 bases; bases with no gene match: 5. The CDR3 sequence is 14 residues long. The CDR3 bases are TGTGCCAGCAATGGGACAGGGATTACCGGGGAGCTGTTTTTT. It encodes CASNGTGITGELFF.

The chain recombines TRBV6-5 with TRBJ2-1, with 8 bases that match TRBD1. The DNA end favors TRBJ2-7, so the J call may be wrong. CDR1 and CDR2 (germline): MNHEY, SVGAGI. The CDR3 spans 13 residues. CDR3 nucleotides: TGTGCCAGCAGTTTCGACAGGGGCTACGAGCAGTACTTC. This sequence encodes CASSFDRGYEQYF.

Ten or more counts support this clonotype. The chain employs TRBV10-1 and TRBJ2-5, with no clear D. The tail of the sequence fits TRBJ2-7 better, so the J call may be wrong. Germline assignment: CDR1 WNHNN and CDR2 SYGVQD (reference sequence). CDR3 length: 13 residues. The CDR3, as DNA: TGCGCCAGCAGCCCTAGTCGAACCCTCGAGCAGTACTTC. Translating it yields CASSPSRTLEQYF.

This clonotype has at least ten counts. This chain uses TRBV6-1 with TRBJ1-6, with D hard to call. V dropped 5 bases and J dropped 8 bases, with 16 bases sitting between them. The CDR3 runs 15 residues. Germline V CDR1 and CDR2: MNHNS, SASEGT. CDR3 nucleotides: TGTGCCAGCAGTCCGTACTTAGACCACTATTCACCCCTCCACTTT. This codes for CASSPYLDHYSPLHF.

This clonotype was recorded a few times. One end of the junction fails to match germline, which may point to a read error. The chain couples TRBV10-3 to TRBJ2-3, with D perhaps given as TRBD1 or TRBD2 (5 bases each). Germline CDR1 and CDR2: ENHRY and SYGVKD. The CDR3 consists of 12 residues. In nucleotides, the CDR3 is TGTGCCATCAGGGGGTCCACCGGGACGCAGTTTTTT. This codes for CAIRGSTGTQFF.

At least ten counts were recorded for this clonotype. This sequence joins TRBV7-6 and TRBJ2-5; the D gene is possibly TRBD2 (7 bases). This CDR3 comprises 14 residues. The V gene's germline CDR1 is SGHVS and CDR2 FNYEAQ. V lost 5 bases and J lost 5, with 15 bases in between. CDR3 in DNA: TGTGCCAGCAGCCCACGGGGGGCTTCCGAGACCCAGTACTTC. Its protein product is CASSPRGASETQYF. Full variable domain (outside the CDR3, taken from reference TRBV7-6 and TRBJ2-5): GAGVSQSPRYKVTKRGQDVALRCDPISGHVSLYWYRQALGQGPEFLTYFNYEAQQDKSGLPNDRFSAERPEGSISTLTIQRTEQRDSAMYRCASSPRGASETQYFGPGTRLLVL.

This clonotype was counted ten times or more. The chain carries TRBV6-1 and TRBJ2-7, with D possibly TRBD1 on 6 matching bases. Germline values: CDR1 MNHNS, CDR2 SASEGT. The germline V and J ends were trimmed by 6 bases and 1 base, with 13 bases remaining between them. The CDR3 has 14 amino acids. The CDR3 DNA reads as TGTGCCAGCAGAGCCTTCAGGGGATCCTACGAGCAGTACTTC. Its protein is CASRAFRGSYEQYF.

This clonotype was seen at least ten times. The V gene is TRBV6-5, the J gene TRBJ1-6, with D perhaps matching TRBD1 (6 bases). The CDR3 consists of 16 residues. Trimming removed 3 bases at V and 0 bases at J, with 9 bases between. Germline V gives CDR1 MNHEY, CDR2 SVGAGI. This CDR3 reads CASSYGQYSYNSPLHF. DNA for the CDR3: TGTGCCAGCAGTTATGGACAGTACTCCTATAATTCACCCCTCCACTTT.

The chain combines TRBV6-1 with TRBJ1-2; D not resolved. The germline gives CDR1 MNHNS, CDR2 SASEGT. The V and J ends lost 5 bases and 8 bases respectively, with 15 bases between them. This CDR3 is built from 13 residues. This CDR3 reads CASSPATFGGYTF. Here the CDR3 DNA reads TGTGCCAGCAGTCCGGCCACCTTCGGGGGCTACACCTTC.

Notes on this clonotype: The junction and the germline gene differ at one end; a read error may be behind it. The chain carries TRBV4-1 and TRBJ2-3, with 8 positions matching TRBD1. The germline V gene has CDR1 MGHRA and CDR2 YSYEKL. This CDR3 region has 15 residues. CDR3 sequence reads: CGRGHGGGDPDTQYF. CDR3 nucleotide sequence: TGCGGCAGGGGGCACGGGGGCGGGGACCCAGATACGCAGTATTTC.

V gene TRBV4-1 combines with J gene TRBJ2-1; 9 nucleotides align to TRBD1. CDR1 and CDR2 from the germline V gene are MGHRA and YSYEKL. J lost 1 base, V lost 2 bases, and 9 bases had no gene match. The length of the CDR3 is 18 residues. In DNA form, the CDR3 reads TGCGCCAGCAGCCAATCGTTTAGTGGACAGGGGTCCTACAATGAGCAGTTCTTC. Translated, it gives CASSQSFSGQGSYNEQFF.